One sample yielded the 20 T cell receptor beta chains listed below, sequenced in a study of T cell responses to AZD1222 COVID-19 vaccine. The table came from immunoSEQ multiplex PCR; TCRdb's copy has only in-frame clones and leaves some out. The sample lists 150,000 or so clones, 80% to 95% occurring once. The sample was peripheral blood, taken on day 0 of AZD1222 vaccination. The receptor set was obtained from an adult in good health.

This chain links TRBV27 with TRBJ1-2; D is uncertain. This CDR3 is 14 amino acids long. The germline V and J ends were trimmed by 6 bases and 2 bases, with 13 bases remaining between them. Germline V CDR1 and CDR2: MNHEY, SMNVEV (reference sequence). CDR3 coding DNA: TGTGCCAGCAGCCCCGTCTTTGGCAACTATGGCTACACCTTC. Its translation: CASSPVFGNYGYTF.

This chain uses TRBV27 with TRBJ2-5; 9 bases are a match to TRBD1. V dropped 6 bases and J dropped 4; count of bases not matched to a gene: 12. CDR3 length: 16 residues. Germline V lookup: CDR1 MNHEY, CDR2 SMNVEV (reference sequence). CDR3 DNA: TGTGCCAGCAGCACACATCCGGGACAGGGTGGAGAGACCCAGTACTTC. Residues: CASSTHPGQGGETQYF.

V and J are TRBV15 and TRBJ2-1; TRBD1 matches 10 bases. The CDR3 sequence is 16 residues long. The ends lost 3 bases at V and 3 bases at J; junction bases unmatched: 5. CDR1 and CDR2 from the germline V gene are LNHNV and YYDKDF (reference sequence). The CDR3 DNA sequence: TGTGCCACCAGCAGGGACAGGGGGTCAGGCTACAATGAGCAGTTCTTC. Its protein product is CATSRDRGSGYNEQFF.

CDR3 bases: TGTGCCAGCAGCCAAGATGCGGCGGGGGCCAGCTCCTACGAGCAGTACTTC. This codes for CASSQDAAGASSYEQYF. V is TRBV4-2 and J is TRBJ2-7; D might be TRBD2 (7 bases). Trimming stripped 0 bases from V and 0 bases from J, with 15 bases between. Germline V gene lookup returns CDR1 LGHNA and CDR2 YNFKEQ. This CDR3 is 17 amino acids long.

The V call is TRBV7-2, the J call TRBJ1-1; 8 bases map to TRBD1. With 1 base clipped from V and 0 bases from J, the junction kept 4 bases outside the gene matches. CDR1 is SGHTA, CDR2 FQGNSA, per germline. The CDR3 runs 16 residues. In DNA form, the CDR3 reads TGTGCCAGCAGCTTAGGACAGGGGAGAATGAACACTGAAGCTTTCTTT. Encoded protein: CASSLGQGRMNTEAFF.

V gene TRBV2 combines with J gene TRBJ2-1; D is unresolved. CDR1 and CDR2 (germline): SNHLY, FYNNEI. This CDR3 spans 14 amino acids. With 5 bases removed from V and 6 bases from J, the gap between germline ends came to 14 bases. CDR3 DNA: TGTGCCAGCAGTCTCGGCACCTACTTCAATGAGCAGTTCTTC. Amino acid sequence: CASSLGTYFNEQFF.

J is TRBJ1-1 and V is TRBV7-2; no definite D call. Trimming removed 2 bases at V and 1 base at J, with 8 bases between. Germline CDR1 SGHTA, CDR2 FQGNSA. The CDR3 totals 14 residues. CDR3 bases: TGTGCCAGCAGCTTAACAAGGGAGAACACTGAAGCTTTCTTT. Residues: CASSLTRENTEAFF.

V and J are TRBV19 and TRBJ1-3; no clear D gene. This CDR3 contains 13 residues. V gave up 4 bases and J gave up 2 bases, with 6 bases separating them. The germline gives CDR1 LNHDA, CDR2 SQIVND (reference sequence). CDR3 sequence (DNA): TGTGCCAGTAGTAGGGTTGCTGGAAACACCATATATTTT. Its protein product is CASSRVAGNTIYF. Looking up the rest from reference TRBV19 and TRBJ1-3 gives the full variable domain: DGGITQSPKYLFRKEGQNVTLSCEQNLNHDAMYWYRQDPGQGLRLIYYSQIVNDFQKGDIAEGYSVSREKKESFPLTVTSAQKNPTAFYLCASSRVAGNTIYFGEGSWLTVV.

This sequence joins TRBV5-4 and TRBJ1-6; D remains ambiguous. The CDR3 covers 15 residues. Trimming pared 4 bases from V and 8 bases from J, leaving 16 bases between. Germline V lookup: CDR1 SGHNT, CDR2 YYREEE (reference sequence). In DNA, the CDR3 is TGTGCCAGCAGCGGTAGAACGGGAGGAGATTCACCCCTCCACTTT. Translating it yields CASSGRTGGDSPLHF.

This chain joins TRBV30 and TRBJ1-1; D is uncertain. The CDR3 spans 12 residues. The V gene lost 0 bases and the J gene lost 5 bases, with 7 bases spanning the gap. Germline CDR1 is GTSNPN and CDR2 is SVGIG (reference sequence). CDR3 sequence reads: CAWSVSATEAFF. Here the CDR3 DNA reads TGTGCCTGGAGTGTATCGGCTACTGAAGCTTTCTTT.

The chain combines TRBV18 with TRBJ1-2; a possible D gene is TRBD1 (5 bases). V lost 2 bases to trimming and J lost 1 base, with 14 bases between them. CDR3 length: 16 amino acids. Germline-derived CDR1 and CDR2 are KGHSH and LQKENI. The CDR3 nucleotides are TGTGCCAGCTCACCAGAGCGGACAACCTTTAACTATGGCTACACCTTC. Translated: CASSPERTTFNYGYTF.

This chain's CDR3 is CASSVAPNTEAFF. The CDR3 nucleotides are TGTGCCAGCAGCGTAGCACCGAACACTGAAGCTTTCTTT. The chain recombines TRBV9 with TRBJ1-1; D not resolved. The CDR3 is 13 residues long. Germline values: CDR1 SGDLS, CDR2 YYNGEE. V was clipped by 0 bases and J by 1 base, with 4 bases between them.

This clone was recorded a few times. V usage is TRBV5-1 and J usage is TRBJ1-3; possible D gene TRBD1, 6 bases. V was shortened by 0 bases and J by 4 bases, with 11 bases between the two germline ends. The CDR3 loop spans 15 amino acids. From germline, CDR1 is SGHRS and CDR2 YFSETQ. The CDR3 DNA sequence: TGCGCCAGCAGCTTGGCAGGGGACCTCGGAAACACCATATATTTT. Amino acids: CASSLAGDLGNTIYF.

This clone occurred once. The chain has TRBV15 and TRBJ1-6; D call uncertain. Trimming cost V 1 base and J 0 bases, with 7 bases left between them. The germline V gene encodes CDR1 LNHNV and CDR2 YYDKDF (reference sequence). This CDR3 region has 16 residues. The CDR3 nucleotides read TGTGCCACCAGCAGAGGCCGGCACTCCTATAATTCACCCCTCCACTTT. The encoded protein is CATSRGRHSYNSPLHF.

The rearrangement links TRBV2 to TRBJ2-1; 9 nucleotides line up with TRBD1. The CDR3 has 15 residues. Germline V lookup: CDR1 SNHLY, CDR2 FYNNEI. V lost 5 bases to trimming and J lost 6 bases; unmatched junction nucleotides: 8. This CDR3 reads CASSNPGTGINEQFF. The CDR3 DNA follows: TGTGCCAGCAGTAACCCCGGGACAGGGATCAATGAGCAGTTCTTC. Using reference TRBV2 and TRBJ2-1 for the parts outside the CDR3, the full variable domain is EPEVTQTPSHQVTQMGQEVILRCVPISNHLYFYWYRQILGQKVEFLVSFYNNEISEKSEIFDDQFSVERPDGSNFTLKIRSTKLEDSAMYFCASSNPGTGINEQFFGPGTRLTVL.

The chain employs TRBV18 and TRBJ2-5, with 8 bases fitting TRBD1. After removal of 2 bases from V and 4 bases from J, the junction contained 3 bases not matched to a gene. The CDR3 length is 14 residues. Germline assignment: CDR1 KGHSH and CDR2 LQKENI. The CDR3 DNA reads TGTGCCAGCTCACCATACAGGGGGGCAGAGACCCAGTACTTC. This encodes CASSPYRGAETQYF.

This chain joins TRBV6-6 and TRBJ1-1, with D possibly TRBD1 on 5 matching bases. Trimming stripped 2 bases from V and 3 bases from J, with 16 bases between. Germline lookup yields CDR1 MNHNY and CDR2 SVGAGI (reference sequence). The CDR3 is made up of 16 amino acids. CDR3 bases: TGTGCCAGCAGTTACGCTACAGTTGGGGCGGACACTGAAGCTTTCTTT. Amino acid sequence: CASSYATVGADTEAFF.

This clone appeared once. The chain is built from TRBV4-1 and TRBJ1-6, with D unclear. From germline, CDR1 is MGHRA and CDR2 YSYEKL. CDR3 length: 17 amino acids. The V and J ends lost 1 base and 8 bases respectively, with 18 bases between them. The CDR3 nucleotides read TGCGCCAGCAGCCAAGGCCCGTCAAGGAGCCTGGATTCACCCCTCCACTTT. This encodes CASSQGPSRSLDSPLHF.

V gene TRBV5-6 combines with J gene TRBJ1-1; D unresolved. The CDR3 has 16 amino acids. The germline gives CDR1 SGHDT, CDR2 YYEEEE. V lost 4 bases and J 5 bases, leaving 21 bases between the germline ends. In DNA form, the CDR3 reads TGTGCCAGCAGCCCGACCCTACAGTTTTCTTCGACTGAAGCTTTCTTT. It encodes CASSPTLQFSSTEAFF.

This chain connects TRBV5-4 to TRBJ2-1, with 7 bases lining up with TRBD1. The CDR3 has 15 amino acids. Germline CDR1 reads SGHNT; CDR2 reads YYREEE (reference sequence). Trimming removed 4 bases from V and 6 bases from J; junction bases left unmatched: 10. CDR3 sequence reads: CASSLTTGYGNEQFF. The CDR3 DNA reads TGTGCCAGCAGCCTTACGACAGGGTATGGCAATGAGCAGTTCTTC.